These T cell receptor beta chains were read from a single sample in a study of response to subunit inactivated influenza vaccine. TCRdb redid the calling of the RT-PCR reads with MiXCR, one entry per CDR3 protein. The table includes roughly 290,000 distinct CDR3 sequences, 20% to 25% detected once. The source material was PBMCs from blood, sampled less than 22 months after vaccination. The receptors were gathered from a man between 50 and 75 years old who received an inactivated influenza vaccine. Both conserved end residues are part of each CDR3. The order of the fields is clone size, V gene, J gene, D gene, CDR3 protein, CDR3 DNA. A D gene is named only where the DNA matches it firmly. Some rows mark clone size as missing; the rest say once, few, many or name a class of expanded clone.

>-|TRBV6-5|TRBJ2-5|TRBD2
CASSYSKGASGGARETQYF
TGTGCCAGCAGTTACAGTAAAGGGGCTAGCGGGGGGGCCAGGGAGACCCAGTACTTC
>few|TRBV7-9|TRBJ2-5|-
CASSPSYGQETQYF
TGTGCCAGCAGCCCGTCGTATGGCCAAGAGACCCAGTACTTC
>-|TRBV7-2|TRBJ1-4|TRBD1
CASSSLGQGDEKLFF
TGTGCCAGCAGCTCATTGGGACAGGGTGATGAAAAACTGTTTTTT
>few|TRBV10-3|TRBJ2-7|-
CAISSGTDYEQYF
TGTGCCATCAGCTCCGGGACTGACTACGAGCAGTACTTC
>-|TRBV9|TRBJ2-4|-
CASSVEGGRDIQYF
TGTGCCAGCAGCGTAGAAGGGGGGAGGGACATTCAGTACTTC
>-|TRBV3-1|TRBJ2-7|-
CASSHDGKTTRAAYEQYF
TGTGCCAGCAGCCATGATGGTAAGACAACCCGCGCCGCCTACGAGCAGTACTTC
>-|TRBV11-2|TRBJ2-3|TRBD1
CASRSRDRRISDTQYF
TGTGCCAGCAGATCGCGGGACAGGCGAATCTCAGATACGCAGTATTTT
>few|TRBV29-1|TRBJ1-1|-
CSTPGTLDTEAFF
TGCAGCACGCCCGGGACACTCGACACTGAAGCTTTCTTT
>-|TRBV4-1|TRBJ1-1|-
CASSQDLGVRVNTEAFF
TGCGCCAGCAGCCAAGATCTTGGAGTCAGGGTGAACACTGAAGCTTTCTTT
>few|TRBV25-1|TRBJ2-1|-
CASSGPSSYNEQFF
TGTGCCAGCAGTGGCCCGAGCTCCTACAATGAGCAGTTCTTC
>-|TRBV18|TRBJ2-7|TRBD1
CASSPLETGTGSYEQYF
TGTGCCAGCTCACCTTTGGAAACCGGGACAGGGTCCTACGAGCAGTACTTC
>-|TRBV28|TRBJ1-2|-
CASSPKQGFYTF
TGTGCCAGCAGTCCCAAACAGGGTTTTTACACCTTC
>few|TRBV4-1|TRBJ2-5|-
CASSQDQKRETQYF
TGCGCCAGCAGCCAAGATCAGAAACGGGAGACCCAGTACTTC
>-|TRBV5-5|TRBJ2-7|TRBD1
CASSFRDRVDYEQYF
TGTGCCAGCAGCTTCCGGGACAGGGTGGACTACGAGCAGTACTTC
>many|TRBV20-1|TRBJ2-3|TRBD2
CSERAGVTDTQYF
TGCAGTGAGCGGGCGGGAGTAACAGATACGCAGTATTTT
>few|TRBV4-1|TRBJ2-7|-
CASSQAYDNSYEQYF
TGCGCCAGCAGCCAAGCCTATGACAATTCCTACGAGCAGTACTTC
>-|TRBV7-8|TRBJ2-7|TRBD1
CASSLAIYRGRAEQYF
TGTGCCAGCAGCTTAGCGATTTATAGGGGGCGGGCCGAGCAGTACTTC
>few|TRBV3-1|TRBJ2-7|-
CASSQKWQSYEQYF
TGTGCCAGCAGCCAAAAATGGCAGTCCTACGAGCAGTACTTC
>many|TRBV28|TRBJ1-4|-
CASRPQATNEKLFF
TGTGCCAGCAGACCACAGGCAACTAATGAAAAACTGTTTTTT
>few|TRBV5-6|TRBJ2-1|TRBD1
CASSPRTGPVSFYNEQFF
TGTGCCAGCAGTCCTAGGACAGGGCCAGTCTCTTTTTACAATGAGCAGTTCTTC
>few|TRBV19|TRBJ1-2|TRBD1
CASSIAPQGADYGYTF
TGTGCCAGTAGTATAGCCCCCCAGGGGGCCGACTATGGCTACACCTTC
>-|TRBV11-3|TRBJ2-1|-
CASSFSGDYNEQFF
TGTGCCAGCAGCTTCTCCGGGGATTACAATGAGCAGTTCTTC
>few|TRBV28|TRBJ1-4|TRBD1
CASSPRGQGEEKLFF
TGTGCCAGCAGTCCTAGGGGACAGGGAGAGGAAAAACTGTTTTTT
>many|TRBV6-1|TRBJ2-4|-
CASSVGGGGDIQYF
TGTGCCAGCAGTGTCGGGGGCGGTGGGGACATTCAGTACTTC
>few|TRBV12-3/TRBV12-4|TRBJ2-1|-
CASSLRPVGEQFF
TGTGCCAGCAGTTTACGGCCTGTCGGGGAGCAGTTCTTC
>-|TRBV6-1|TRBJ1-3|-
CASSEISGRSGNTIYF
TGTGCCAGCAGTGAGATTTCCGGCCGCTCTGGAAACACCATATATTTT
>-|TRBV29-1|TRBJ2-5|TRBD2
CSVEEGTSGETQYF
TGCAGCGTTGAAGAGGGGACTAGCGGAGAGACCCAGTACTTC
>many|TRBV2|TRBJ1-3|TRBD1
CASSETGGNTIYF
TGTGCCAGCAGTGAGACAGGGGGAAACACCATATATTTT
>few|TRBV12-3/TRBV12-4|TRBJ2-5|TRBD2
CASSFGAGEYEQETQYF
TGTGCCAGCAGTTTCGGGGCGGGGGAGTATGAACAAGAGACCCAGTACTTC
>-|TRBV6-2/TRBV6-3|TRBJ1-5|TRBD1
CASSSSMGQAIWGNQPQHF
TGTGCCAGCAGTTCCTCCATGGGACAGGCCATCTGGGGCAATCAGCCCCAGCATTTT
>-|TRBV10-3|TRBJ2-3|TRBD2
CAISGASGKTDTQYF
TGTGCCATCAGTGGGGCTAGCGGGAAGACAGATACGCAGTATTTT
>-|TRBV3-1|TRBJ1-5|-
CASSQQPNQPQHF
TGTGCCAGCAGCCAACAACCAAATCAGCCCCAGCATTTT
>many|TRBV7-2|TRBJ2-5|TRBD1
CASSSWTGIQETQYF
TGTGCCAGCAGCTCTTGGACAGGGATACAAGAGACCCAGTACTTC
>-|TRBV29-1|TRBJ1-2|-
CSVETVASGYTF
TGCAGCGTTGAGACCGTAGCGAGTGGCTACACCTTC
>few|TRBV6-1|TRBJ1-1|TRBD1
CASSLHRGRTEAFF
TGTGCCAGCAGCCTCCACAGGGGGCGAACTGAAGCTTTCTTT
>-|TRBV12-3/TRBV12-4|TRBJ1-2|-
CASMVRGEGDYGYTF
TGTGCCAGCATGGTACGGGGGGAAGGGGACTATGGCTACACCTTC
>-|TRBV27|TRBJ1-1|-
CASHQLAHGTEAFF
TGTGCCAGCCACCAGTTGGCACATGGCACTGAAGCTTTCTTT
>-|TRBV6-2/TRBV6-3|TRBJ2-7|TRBD2
CASSYGREDSYEQYF
TGTGCCAGCAGTTACGGCCGGGAGGACTCCTACGAGCAGTACTTC
>few|TRBV5-4|TRBJ2-7|-
CASSLELLSYEQYF
TGTGCCAGCAGCTTAGAGCTTCTATCCTACGAGCAGTACTTC
>-|TRBV20-1|TRBJ1-5|TRBD1
CSASEWDRGSNQPQHF
TGCAGTGCTAGTGAATGGGACAGGGGGAGCAATCAGCCCCAGCATTTT
>-|TRBV7-2|TRBJ2-7|-
CASSFDSRKQYF
TGTGCCAGCAGCTTCGACAGCCGCAAGCAGTACTTC
>many|TRBV5-1|TRBJ1-2|TRBD1
CASSLAQGGSYGYTF
TGCGCCAGCAGCTTAGCACAGGGGGGAAGCTATGGCTACACCTTC